These 20 T cell receptor beta chains originate from one sample sequenced in a study of tumor-infiltrating lymphocytes in primary liver carcinoma. The blood RNA (from unsorted whole blood) was obtained, and germline DNA was also extracted. A constant-region primer served to make TCR beta cDNA from around 540 ng total RNA. ARM-PCR was slightly modified, and three nested multiplex PCR rounds with it gave rise to the TCR beta libraries. TRBV1-TRBV30 forward primers paired with a C-beta reverse primer drove the first two PCR rounds, roughly 9 cycles each. Via MiXCR, TCRdb re-called the multiplex PCR reads, giving one row per CDR3 protein. Of a few hundred thousand distinct CDR3 sequences in the sample, nearly 60% are singletons; the top ten hold 15% to 20%. The source material was peripheral blood. The receptors shown here come from a young woman with primary liver carcinoma and hepatitis B virus infection.

This clonotype was picked up a small number of times. The chain carries TRBV7-8 and TRBJ1-6; D gene uncertain. V was pared by 1 base and J by 7 bases, with 11 bases between. The CDR3 runs to 15 residues. Germline-derived CDR1 and CDR2 are SGHVS and FQNEAQ. CDR3 region: CASSLEGRRNSPLHF. The DNA for the CDR3 is TGTGCCAGCAGCTTAGAGGGTAGAAGGAATTCACCCCTCCACTTT.

Concerning this clonotype: This may be a read error: a much more frequent sequence differs by one nucleotide. This chain connects TRBV4-1 to TRBJ2-7; 12 bases agree with TRBD2. The CDR3 spans 15 residues. Losses at the gene ends were 8 bases for V and 5 bases for J; bases not matched to a gene: 10. CDR1 and CDR2 from the germline V gene are MGHRA and YSYEKL. The CDR3 loop reads CASRPRLAGAHEQYF. The CDR3 region has the DNA TGCGCCAGCCGCCCCAGACTAGCGGGAGCCCACGAGCAGTACTTC.

In the case of this clonotype: At one of its ends the junction is not consistent with the germline gene, which may arise from a read error. This chain links TRBV14 with TRBJ1-1; D is unresolved. This CDR3 is 14 amino acids long. Germline assignment: CDR1 SGHDN and CDR2 FVKESK. The CDR3 nucleotides read TGTGCTAGCAGCCTCCTAGTGTCGAACACTGAAGCTTTCTTT. This translates into CASSLLVSNTEAFF.

This clonotype came up many times. The chain employs TRBV6-5 and TRBJ1-2; 11 positions match TRBD1. The length of the CDR3 is 15 residues. Per germline, CDR1 MNHEY and CDR2 SVGAGI. With 5 bases clipped from V and 9 bases from J, the junction kept 11 bases outside the gene matches. The CDR3 bases are TGTGCCAGCAGTCCTGGGACAGGGGGTGGTAGGAGCTACACCTTC. It codes for CASSPGTGGGRSYTF.

Comment on this clonotype: Because the CDR3 is missing its conserved closing phenylalanine or tryptophan, this is likely a read error. The chain recombines TRBV7-8 with TRBJ2-5, with 14 bases fitting TRBD2. V was pared by 2 bases and J by 5 bases, with 10 bases of the junction left unmatched. The CDR3 runs 18 residues. Germline V CDR1 and CDR2: SGHVS, FQNEAQ. The CDR3 spells CASSLIRPGLAGVETQYV. Here the CDR3 DNA reads TGTGCCAGCAGCTTAATAAGGCCGGGACTAGCGGGAGTCGAGACCCAGTACGTC.

A remark on this clonotype: Germline and junction disagree at one end, which may indicate a read error. The CDR3 DNA sequence: TGTGCCAGCAGTTTGAGGGGCTCAGATACGCGGTATTTT. It translates to CASSLRGSDTRYF. The chain uses TRBV12-3 or TRBV12-4 and TRBJ2-3, with D perhaps given as TRBD1 or TRBD2 (5 bases each). The CDR3 covers 13 residues.

This clonotype was found once. Mismatch with germline at one junction end may stem from a read error. V usage is TRBV12-3 or TRBV12-4 and J usage is TRBJ1-5, with D uncertain. CDR3 length: 13 amino acids. The chain's CDR3 is CTSSAGNNQPQHF. CDR3 in DNA: TGTACCAGCAGTGCTGGGAACAATCAACCCCAGCATTTT.

Worth noting for this clonotype: The conserved final phenylalanine or tryptophan is absent from the CDR3, which likely points to a read error. The rearrangement uses TRBV13 and TRBJ2-7; D is possibly TRBD2 (5 bases). The germline V gene has CDR1 PRHDT and CDR2 FYEKMQ (reference sequence). The CDR3 consists of 14 residues. The CDR3 spells CASSWYGGSYGQYL. The CDR3, as DNA: TGTGCCAGCAGCTGGTACGGAGGCTCCTACGGGCAGTACCTC.

This clonotype came up many times. The gene calls are TRBV29-1 and TRBJ2-7; 7 bases are shared with TRBD2. V was clipped by 4 bases and J by 4 bases; unmatched bases: 4. This CDR3 has 12 amino acids. Germline assignment: CDR1 SQVTM and CDR2 ANQGSEA. Here the CDR3 DNA reads TGCAGCGTTGTGCCTAGCGGTTACGAGCAGTACTTC. Protein product: CSVVPSGYEQYF.

As regards this clonotype: A read error may account for a junction end that differs from germline. The chain combines TRBV4-3 with TRBJ2-7; TRBD2 matches 8 bases. Looked up from germline, CDR1 is LGHNA and CDR2 is YSLEER. The length of the CDR3 is 18 residues. The CDR3, as DNA: TGCGCCAGAAGCCAAGCTGTGGCGGGGGGCCACATTAGCTACGAGCAGTACTTC. It is translated as CARSQAVAGGHISYEQYF.

This clonotype was counted only a few times. The J gene is TRBJ2-1, the V gene TRBV6-6; 9 nucleotides align to TRBD2. CDR1 and CDR2 (germline): MNHNY, SVGAGI (reference sequence). The junction had 1 base not matched to a gene; V was cut back by 4 bases and J by 3 bases. This CDR3 has 14 residues. CDR3 nucleotides: TGTGCCAGCAGTTCTAGCGGGAACTACAATGAGCAGTTCTTC. This sequence encodes CASSSSGNYNEQFF.

Comments on this clonotype: The junction differs from germline at one of its ends, possibly a read error. The chain employs TRBV7-9 and TRBJ2-7; maybe TRBD2 (7 bases). The CDR3 length is 13 residues. Germline V gene sequence: CDR1 SEHNR, CDR2 FQNEAQ (reference sequence). This chain's CDR3 is CASSRGAVSERYF. As DNA, the CDR3 is TGTGCCAGCTCCCGGGGGGCAGTGAGCGAGCGGTACTTC.

This clonotype was seen more than once but under ten times. This rearrangement joins TRBV14 to TRBJ2-1; TRBD2 matches 14 bases. The V gene end was trimmed by 2 bases and the J gene end by 15 bases; junction bases not matched to a gene: 6. The germline CDR1 and CDR2 sequences are SGHDN and FVKESK. The CDR3 length is 14 residues. The CDR3 bases are TGTGCCAGCAGCCAAACCGGGACTAGCGGGAGTTGGTTCTTC. Translation gives CASSQTGTSGSWFF.

The rearrangement links TRBV12-3 or TRBV12-4 to TRBJ2-1; D perhaps matches TRBD2 (6 bases). CDR3 length: 12 residues. As DNA, the CDR3 is TGTACCACCAGTTTTGGGGGAGGTGAGCAGTTCTTC. This gives the protein CTTSFGGGEQFF.

The chain employs TRBV7-9 and TRBJ2-7; perhaps TRBD1 as D (6 bases). CDR3 length: 14 residues. Trimming removed 3 bases at V and 7 bases at J, with 16 bases between. Germline V CDR1 and CDR2: SEHNR, FQNEAQ (reference sequence). In DNA, the CDR3 is TGTGCCAGCAGCTTGACCTATACAGGGAATGAGCAGTACTTC. It is translated as CASSLTYTGNEQYF. Variable domain in full (rest from reference TRBV7-9 and TRBJ2-7): DTGVSQNPRHKITKRGQNVTFRCDPISEHNRLYWYRQTLGQGPEFLTYFQNEAQLEKSRLLSDRFSAERPKGSFSTLEIQRTEQGDSAMYLCASSLTYTGNEQYFGPGTRLTVT.

This clonotype was counted once. It may be a read error: a sequence one base away is much more abundant. The genes are TRBV28 and TRBJ2-7, with a weak D call TRBD2 (6 bases). This CDR3 is built from 14 residues. CDR1 is MDHEN, CDR2 SYDVKM, per germline. The DNA for the CDR3 is TGTGCCAGCAGGTCGACTAGGGAAGTCTACAAGCAGTACTTC. Translated: CASRSTREVYKQYF.

Remarks on this clonotype: An end of the junction does not agree with germline; a read error may underlie this. CDR3 amino acids: CASSSGQGVNTQYF. The CDR3 DNA sequence: TGTGCCAGCAGCTCCGGACAGGGAGTAAACACTCAGTACTTC. The chain has TRBV7-9 and TRBJ2-4; 8 nucleotides line up with TRBD1. Germline-derived CDR1 and CDR2 are SEHNR and FQNEAQ (reference sequence). The CDR3 is 14 residues long.

The table lists this clonotype with many counts. The gene calls are TRBV11-3 and TRBJ2-3; 9 bases line up with TRBD2. V was clipped by 3 bases and J by 6 bases; unmatched bases: 4. Germline CDR1 and CDR2: SGHNT and YENEEA. The length of the CDR3 is 14 residues. The chain's CDR3 is CASSFGSGSDTQYF. The CDR3 bases are TGTGCCAGCAGCTTCGGTAGCGGGAGTGATACGCAGTATTTT.

As concerns this clonotype: A much larger clone lies one base from this, so it may be a read error. This sequence joins TRBV29-1 and TRBJ2-1; TRBD2 matches 8 bases. V was clipped by 4 bases and J by 6 bases; unmatched bases: 8. Germline CDR1 and CDR2: SQVTM and ANQGSEA. The CDR3 runs to 14 residues. CDR3 loop: CSVVSGGIRNEQFF. CDR3 DNA sequence: TGCAGCGTTGTAAGCGGGGGCATCCGCAATGAGCAGTTCTTC.

Comments on this clonotype: The junction does not match germline at one end; this may be a read error. J is TRBJ2-1 and V is TRBV11-2; 11 bases are a match to TRBD2. CDR3 length equals 16 residues. The germline V gene has CDR1 SGHAT and CDR2 FQNNGV. CDR3 region: CASSTSLAGGCNEQLF. CDR3 DNA: TGTGCCAGCAGCACCTCTCTAGCGGGAGGATGTAATGAGCAGCTCTTC.